The 11 T cell receptor beta chains presented below share a single source sample, sequenced in a study of T cell responses to AZD1222 COVID-19 vaccine. Profiled with immunoSEQ multiplex PCR; TCRdb holds only in-frame clones, not every one. The sample has around 140,000 clones, around nine tenths seen once. The material was peripheral blood, obtained 28 days after the second AZD1222 dose. These receptors originate from an adult who received the AZD1222 COVID-19 vaccine.

This rearrangement joins TRBV7-9 to TRBJ1-5, with no clear D. CDR3 length equals 15 residues. Trimming stripped 1 base from V and 7 bases from J, with 14 bases between. The germline gives CDR1 SEHNR, CDR2 FQNEAQ (reference sequence). The CDR3 nucleotides are TGTGCCAGCAGCTTAGAAGGACCTAGAGAGCAGCCCCAGCATTTT. Protein sequence: CASSLEGPREQPQHF.

The chain recombines TRBV9 with TRBJ2-1; 8 bases match TRBD2. CDR1 SGDLS and CDR2 YYNGEE come from the germline V gene. Trimming took 1 base from V and 0 from J; bases not matched to a gene: 0. CDR3 size: 15 residues. CDR3: CASSVSGSSYNEQFF. The DNA for the CDR3 is TGTGCCAGCAGCGTAAGCGGGAGCTCCTACAATGAGCAGTTCTTC.

Here the CDR3 reads CASSPEDYEQYF. The DNA of the CDR3 is TGTGCCAGCAGTCCCGAGGACTACGAGCAGTACTTC. This chain connects TRBV12-3 or TRBV12-4 to TRBJ2-7; D gene uncertain. V dropped 5 bases and J dropped 3 bases, with 8 bases sitting between them. CDR3 length equals 12 residues.

The chain combines TRBV19 with TRBJ1-5; D might be TRBD1 (5 bases). This CDR3 has 15 amino acids. Trimming stripped 6 bases from V and 1 base from J, with 13 bases between. Germline values: CDR1 LNHDA, CDR2 SQIVND (reference sequence). CDR3 nucleotide sequence: TGTGCCAGTAGGGGGGAGGAGGCAAGCAATCAGCCCCAGCATTTT. Translating gives CASRGEEASNQPQHF.

The chain joins TRBV19 to TRBJ2-5, with 8 bases identical to TRBD2. This CDR3 region has 14 residues. Germline V CDR1 and CDR2: LNHDA, SQIVND (reference sequence). Trimming at V came to 4 bases and at J to 4 bases, leaving 5 bases not matched to a gene. In DNA form, the CDR3 reads TGTGCCAGTAGTACGAGGAGCGGGGGAGAGACCCAGTACTTC. Its translation: CASSTRSGGETQYF.

This chain connects TRBV7-6 to TRBJ2-1, with 12 nucleotides matching TRBD2. There are 16 residues in the CDR3. V lost 1 base and J lost 4; bases outside the gene matches: 2. Germline assignment: CDR1 SGHVS and CDR2 FNYEAQ. CDR3 sequence: CASSLVLAGGYNEQFF. CDR3 nucleotides: TGTGCCAGCAGCTTAGTACTAGCGGGGGGATACAATGAGCAGTTCTTC.

The chain employs TRBV27 and TRBJ1-5, with a possible D match to TRBD1 (5 bases). Trimming left V 1 base short and J 4 bases short, with 11 bases between. This CDR3 spans 15 amino acids. CDR1 and CDR2 from the germline V gene are MNHEY and SMNVEV (reference sequence). The CDR3, as DNA: TGTGCCAGCAGTTTATTGGGGGAAGGGAATCAGCCCCAGCATTTT. This translates into CASSLLGEGNQPQHF.

On this clone itself: This sample includes further DNA sequences coding for the same CDR3. The rearrangement links TRBV27 to TRBJ1-2; D may be TRBD1 (6 bases). This CDR3 has 13 amino acids. V gave up 6 bases and J gave up 5 bases, with 13 bases separating them. Germline V CDR1 and CDR2: MNHEY, SMNVEV (reference sequence). The CDR3 reads CASSPTGPYGYTF. The CDR3 coding sequence is TGTGCCAGCAGCCCGACAGGACCTTATGGCTACACCTTC.

The genes are TRBV7-9 and TRBJ1-1, with 9 bases lining up with TRBD1. This CDR3 is built from 15 residues. Trimming at V came to 5 bases and at J to 4 bases, leaving 8 bases not matched to a gene. Germline V gene data show CDR1 as SEHNR and CDR2 as FQNEAQ (reference sequence). The CDR3 loop reads CASSLMTGGSTEAFF. The CDR3 DNA is TGTGCCAGCAGCCTTATGACAGGGGGGAGCACTGAAGCTTTCTTT.

The rearrangement links TRBV27 to TRBJ2-1; D gene ambiguous. The CDR3 spans 18 residues. Germline values: CDR1 MNHEY, CDR2 SMNVEV (reference sequence). The germline V and J ends were trimmed by 4 bases and 0 bases, with 19 bases remaining between them. CDR3 sequence: CASSYRRQAGSSYNEQFF. In DNA form, the CDR3 reads TGTGCCAGCAGTTATCGACGGCAGGCAGGAAGCTCCTACAATGAGCAGTTCTTC.

The chain is built from TRBV28 and TRBJ1-5, with TRBD1 as a possible D gene (6 bases). CDR3 length: 15 residues. Deletions cut 10 bases from V and 6 bases from J, with 22 bases between. Looked up from germline, CDR1 is MDHEN and CDR2 is SYDVKM. CDR3 region: CAINPRGQGSQPQHF. The CDR3 bases are TGTGCCATCAATCCCCGGGGACAAGGCAGTCAGCCCCAGCATTTT.